Presented here are 10 T cell receptor beta chains from one specimen sequenced in a study of OX40 agonist ivuxolimab in advanced cancers. Profiling relied on immunoSEQ multiplex PCR, and the TCRdb table lists in-frame clones only, not all of them. In the table there are 55,000 to 85,000 clones, about 90% of which are singletons. The sample was CD4+ or CD8+ T cells sorted from blood, taken in a trial of the OX40 agonist ivuxolimab. The source is an adult with an advanced solid tumor such as melanoma, head and neck, liver or kidney cancer.

This clone was seen only once. The chain links TRBV19 to TRBJ1-3; D uncertain. V was trimmed by 3 bases and J by 0 bases, leaving 9 bases between them. This CDR3 has 15 amino acids. CDR1 is LNHDA, CDR2 SQIVND, per germline (reference sequence). As DNA, the CDR3 is TGTGCCAGTAGTATCTCGACGAACTCTGGAAACACCATATATTTT. Protein product: CASSISTNSGNTIYF. Combining the CDR3 with reference TRBV19 and TRBJ1-3 gives the whole variable domain DGGITQSPKYLFRKEGQNVTLSCEQNLNHDAMYWYRQDPGQGLRLIYYSQIVNDFQKGDIAEGYSVSREKKESFPLTVTSAQKNPTAFYLCASSISTNSGNTIYFGEGSWLTVV.

This sequence joins TRBV7-3 and TRBJ2-6; D may be TRBD2 (5 bases). The CDR3 totals 18 residues. Germline assignment: CDR1 SGHTA and CDR2 FQGTGA. V was clipped by 5 bases and J by 0 bases, with 17 bases between them. The CDR3 loop is CASSPSGIVSSGANVLTF. DNA for the CDR3: TGTGCCAGCAGCCCATCCGGGATCGTCTCCTCTGGGGCCAACGTCCTGACTTTC.

The rearrangement links TRBV11-2 to TRBJ2-5, with 7 positions matching TRBD2. The CDR3 contains 15 residues. The V segment lost 5 bases and the J segment 4 bases; nucleotides outside the gene matches: 10. The V gene's germline CDR1 is SGHAT and CDR2 FQNNGV. In nucleotides, the CDR3 is TGTGCCAGCAGCAACATGGCGGGAGTGGGAGAGACCCAGTACTTC. It codes for CASSNMAGVGETQYF.

The chain recombines TRBV28 with TRBJ2-1; TRBD1 is a possible D gene (5 bases). The CDR3 has 12 amino acids. Trimming stripped 0 bases from V and 12 bases from J, with 9 bases between. Germline V gene lookup returns CDR1 MDHEN and CDR2 SYDVKM. The CDR3 reads CASSLWSRGQFF. CDR3 DNA sequence: TGTGCCAGCAGTTTATGGTCTAGGGGGCAGTTCTTC.

The chain combines TRBV7-9 with TRBJ1-4; no clear D. The CDR3 is 16 amino acids. The germline CDR1 and CDR2 sequences are SEHNR and FQNEAQ (reference sequence). V lost 1 base and J lost 3, with 12 bases in between. CDR3 loop: CASSLEGQVANEKLFF. CDR3 DNA: TGTGCCAGCAGCTTAGAAGGGCAGGTGGCTAATGAAAAACTGTTTTTT.

CDR3 DNA sequence: TGTGCCAGCAGTCCCTGGGGACAGGGGGCTTCCTATGGCTACACCTTC. Its translation is CASSPWGQGASYGYTF. The genes are TRBV27 and TRBJ1-2, with 12 bases identical to TRBD1. Germline CDR1 is MNHEY and CDR2 is SMNVEV (reference sequence). The V gene end was trimmed by 5 bases and the J gene end by 4 bases; junction bases not matched to a gene: 8. This CDR3 has 16 amino acids.

V usage is TRBV6-6 and J usage is TRBJ2-3; D call uncertain. V shed 5 bases and J shed 6 bases, with 6 bases lying between them. Germline V gene lookup returns CDR1 MNHNY and CDR2 SVGAGI (reference sequence). This CDR3 is 11 amino acids long. CDR3 nucleotides: TGTGCCAGCAGTGCCTTGGATACGCAGTATTTT. Its translation is CASSALDTQYF.

The V gene is TRBV7-8, the J gene TRBJ1-1; unclear D gene. CDR1 is SGHVS, CDR2 FQNEAQ, per germline. The CDR3 is 15 amino acids. Trimming left V 5 bases short and J 2 bases short, with 15 bases between. This CDR3 reads CASSPWEGRNTEAFF. In DNA, the CDR3 is TGTGCCAGCAGCCCCTGGGAGGGAAGAAACACTGAAGCTTTCTTT.

The V and J genes are TRBV11-2 and TRBJ2-5; D perhaps matches TRBD1 (6 bases). Germline V gene lookup returns CDR1 SGHAT and CDR2 FQNNGV. The CDR3 consists of 15 residues. Trimming took 3 bases from V and 1 from J, leaving 12 bases between them. CDR3 DNA sequence: TGTGCCAGCAGCTTCCTACAGGGTCGCCAAGAGACCCAGTACTTC. Its protein product is CASSFLQGRQETQYF.

The chain joins TRBV9 to TRBJ2-7; 10 nucleotides match TRBD1. V was clipped by 0 bases and J by 3 bases; unmatched bases: 6. The CDR3 has 16 residues. CDR1 is SGDLS, CDR2 YYNGEE, per germline. The CDR3 loop reads CASSVGAGQGNYEQYF. CDR3 DNA sequence: TGTGCCAGCAGCGTAGGGGCGGGACAGGGGAACTACGAGCAGTACTTC.